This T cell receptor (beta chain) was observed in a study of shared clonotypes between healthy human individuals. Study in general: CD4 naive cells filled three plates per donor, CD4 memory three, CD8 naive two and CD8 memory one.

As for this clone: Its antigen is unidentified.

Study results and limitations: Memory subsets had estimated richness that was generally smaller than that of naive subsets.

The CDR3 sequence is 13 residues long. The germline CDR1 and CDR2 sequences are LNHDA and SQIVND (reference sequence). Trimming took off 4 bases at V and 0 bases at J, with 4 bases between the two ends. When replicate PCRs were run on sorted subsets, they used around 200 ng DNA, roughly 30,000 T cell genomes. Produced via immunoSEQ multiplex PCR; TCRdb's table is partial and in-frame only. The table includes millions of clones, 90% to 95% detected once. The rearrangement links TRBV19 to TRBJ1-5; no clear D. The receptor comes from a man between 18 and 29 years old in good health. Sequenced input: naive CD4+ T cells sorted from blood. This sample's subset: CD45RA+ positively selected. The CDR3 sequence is CASSKLSNQPQHF. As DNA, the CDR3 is TGTGCCAGTAGTAAGCTTAGCAATCAGCCCCAGCATTTT.